These T cell receptor beta chains were read from a single sample in a study of blood T cell repertoires in COVID-19. TCRdb's copy holds only in-frame clones and misses some; the assay was immunoSEQ multiplex PCR. The profile shows some 390,000 clones, around 87% of them singletons. The sequenced sample consisted of peripheral blood. These receptors originate from a human donor in a cohort sampled during active COVID-19. CDR3s include the opening cysteine and the closing phenylalanine or tryptophan. The D gene is left open where the match is weak. Clone sizes are given selectively: once, few, many, or a class where the clone is expanded.

>TRBJ2-1|TRBV6-6|-|once
TGTGCCAGCAGTTACTCCTCTATGGTAGCTCCGCTATTCTTC
CASSYSSMVAPLFF
>TRBJ2-1|TRBV27|-|-
TGTGCCAGCAGTTCTCTTAAGTCGATGAGCTCCTACAATGAGCAGTTCTTC
CASSSLKSMSSYNEQFF
>TRBJ1-3|TRBV28|-|-
TGTGCCAGCAGTTACGGAGGGAACCTCGGGGGAAACACCATATATTTT
CASSYGGNLGGNTIYF
>TRBJ2-7|TRBV10-3|-|-
TGTGCCATCAGTGGTAAAGAGAAGTGGGAGCAGTACTTC
CAISGKEKWEQYF
>TRBJ2-5|TRBV6-2/TRBV6-3|-|-
TGTGCCAGCAGTTACGGCCTGACAGGTATTGGGGAGACCCAGTACTTC
CASSYGLTGIGETQYF
>TRBJ1-4|TRBV28|-|-
TGTGCCAGCAGTTTAGGGGGGGATGAAAAACTGTTTTTT
CASSLGGDEKLFF
>TRBJ2-1|TRBV3-1/TRBV3-2|TRBD2|-
TGTGCCAGCAGGAGGGAGGGGTGGGAGAGTGAGCAGTTCTTC
CASRREGWESEQFF
>TRBJ1-2|TRBV29-1|-|-
TGCAGCGTTACTGAGAGTACGGATGGCTACACCTTC
CSVTESTDGYTF
>TRBJ1-2|TRBV2|TRBD1|-
TGTGCCAGCAGTCTGAGCCGGGACAGAAGGAACTATGGCTACACCTTC
CASSLSRDRRNYGYTF
>TRBJ2-5|TRBV5-1|-|once
TGCGCCAGCAGCCCTGCTGATTTGGGAGGAGAGACCCAGTACTTC
CASSPADLGGETQYF
>TRBJ2-1|TRBV7-9|-|-
TGTGCCACCGAGGGTAGTAATGAGCAGTTCTTC
CATEGSNEQFF
>TRBJ2-2|TRBV2|-|-
TGTGCCAGCAGTGTGGGGAGAGATCACACCGGGGAGCTGTTTTTT
CASSVGRDHTGELFF
>TRBJ1-1|TRBV3-1/TRBV3-2|-|-
TGTGCCAGCAGCCAAGTTAAGAACACTGAAGCTTTCTTT
CASSQVKNTEAFF
>TRBJ2-1|TRBV29-1|-|-
TGCAGCGCCAGACAGGCGACCAACAATGAGCAGTTCTTC
CSARQATNNEQFF
>TRBJ2-2|TRBV23-1|TRBD2|-
TGCGCCAGTGGATGCAGGTCTAGCGGGAGTGCTCGAAGGAACACCGGGGAGCTGTTTTTT
CASGCRSSGSARRNTGELFF
>TRBJ2-5|TRBV5-1|TRBD1|once
TGCGCCAGCAGCTCTGGACAGGGTGGGGAGACCCAGTACTTC
CASSSGQGGETQYF
>TRBJ2-5|TRBV28|TRBD2|once
TGTGCCAGCAGCACCCCGCTGGCGGGGGACCGGGAGACCCAGTACTTC
CASSTPLAGDRETQYF
>TRBJ2-1|TRBV2|TRBD2|-
TGTGCCAGCAACATACTGGGACTAGACAACAATGAGCAGTTCTTC
CASNILGLDNNEQFF
>TRBJ1-2|TRBV13|TRBD1|few
TGTGCCAGCGGCGACAGGGGGGTAGGAGACTATGGCTACACCTTC
CASGDRGVGDYGYTF
>TRBJ1-2|TRBV6-5|-|-
TGTGCCAGCAGACCCGTTGGCCGTTATGGCTACACCTTC
CASRPVGRYGYTF
>TRBJ1-6|TRBV7-6|-|-
TGTGCCAGCAGCTTAACAAGTAATTCACCCCTCCACTTT
CASSLTSNSPLHF
>TRBJ1-1|TRBV3-1/TRBV3-2|-|once
TGTGCCAGCAGGCAGGGGCCCCAGGGCACTGAAGCTTTCTTT
CASRQGPQGTEAFF
>TRBJ1-2|TRBV19|-|many
TGTGCCAGTAGTAATGGAGGAGCGGGGCGCGCGGATAACTATGGCTACACCTTC
CASSNGGAGRADNYGYTF
>TRBJ1-1|TRBV7-9|TRBD1|-
TGTGCCAGCAGCTCCGACAGGGCTGAAGCTTTCTTT
CASSSDRAEAFF
>TRBJ1-5|TRBV6-1|-|-
TGTGCCAGCAGTGAATGGGGGGGCAGTCATCAGCCCCAGCATTTT
CASSEWGGSHQPQHF
>TRBJ1-1|TRBV7-2|-|-
TGTGCCAGCAGCTTGACTAAGATCGACCCTGAAGCTTTCTTT
CASSLTKIDPEAFF
>TRBJ1-3|TRBV27|-|-
TGTGCCAGCAGTAGAGACAGGACCTCTGGAAACACCATATATTTT
CASSRDRTSGNTIYF
>TRBJ2-7|TRBV2|TRBD1|few
TGTGCCAGCAGAGGACAGGGGAGGCACGAGCAGTACTTC
CASRGQGRHEQYF
>TRBJ2-7|TRBV7-2|-|-
TGTGCCAGCAGCTTAGTACCGGGGGGCGCTCACGAGCAGTACTTC
CASSLVPGGAHEQYF
>TRBJ2-3|TRBV5-6|TRBD2|few
TGTGCCAGCAGCCGCCGACTAGCGGGGGACTCCACAGATACGCAGTATTTT
CASSRRLAGDSTDTQYF
>TRBJ2-2|TRBV9|-|-
TGTGCCAGCAGCTTCCCGACGGCGGGCGCGAACACCGGGGAGCTGTTTTTT
CASSFPTAGANTGELFF
>TRBJ2-3|TRBV19|-|-
TGTGCCAGTAGCCCGAGGGCGGTGGATACGCAGTATTTT
CASSPRAVDTQYF
>TRBJ1-1|TRBV19|TRBD1|-
TGTGCCAGTAGTATAGACCCCCTGAGGCAGGGGGCTGAAGCTTTCTTT
CASSIDPLRQGAEAFF
>TRBJ2-1|TRBV6-6|TRBD2|-
TGTGCCAGCAGCCTCGGACTAGCGGGGGGGCAGGCTGAGCAGTTCTTC
CASSLGLAGGQAEQFF
>TRBJ1-2|TRBV30|-|-
TGTGCCTGGAGTGTAGGGAGGGACTATGGCTACACCTTC
CAWSVGRDYGYTF
>TRBJ1-2|TRBV5-4|-|-
TGTGCCAGCACGCCGGGGGGGCTGTATGGCTACACCTTC
CASTPGGLYGYTF
>TRBJ2-1|TRBV7-4|TRBD1|once
TGTGCCAGCAGCTTACGACAGGGAATGGGCTACAATGAGCAGTTCTTC
CASSLRQGMGYNEQFF
>TRBJ2-1|TRBV7-3|TRBD2|-
TGTGCCAGCAGCCTTCTGACTAGCGGGGGTTACAATGAGCAGTTCTTC
CASSLLTSGGYNEQFF
>TRBJ2-1|TRBV5-1|-|few
TGCGCCAGCGGGTGGAGTCAGGGATCCTACAATGAGCAGTTCTTC
CASGWSQGSYNEQFF
>TRBJ2-5|TRBV27|TRBD2|-
TGTGCCAGCAGTTTAAGGCCCCCCGGCAGACTAGCGAAATATACATGGGCCCAAGAGACCCAGTACTTC
CASSLRPPGRLAKYTWAQETQYF
>TRBJ1-1|TRBV9|-|-
TGTGCCAGCAGCGTAGGAGACAGGTCGGACACTGAAGCTTTCTTT
CASSVGDRSDTEAFF
>TRBJ2-1|TRBV10-3|TRBD2|once
TGTGCCATCAGTGTGCAGCCGGCGGGAGGCTACAATGAGCAGTTCTTC
CAISVQPAGGYNEQFF
>TRBJ2-7|TRBV28|TRBD2|-
TGTGCCAGCAGTTTGGGAGGGGCTCCCTACGAGCAGTACTTC
CASSLGGAPYEQYF
>TRBJ2-7|TRBV4-2|TRBD2|-
TGTGCCAGCAGCCCGCTAGCGGGAGGGCCTTACGAGCAGTACTTC
CASSPLAGGPYEQYF
>TRBJ2-7|TRBV3-1/TRBV3-2|-|-
TGTGCCAGCAGCCAAGTTCCAAACTACGAGCAGTACTTC
CASSQVPNYEQYF
>TRBJ1-6|TRBV5-5|TRBD1|-
TGTGCCAGCAGCCGCGAGGGGGCTTTCTATAATTCACCCCTCCACTTT
CASSREGAFYNSPLHF
>TRBJ2-1|TRBV2|TRBD1|-
TGTGCCAGCAACAACAGGGGAGAGCAGTTCTTC
CASNNRGEQFF
>TRBJ2-1|TRBV15|-|-
TGTGCCACCAGCAGAGATCGTATGAGTAATGAGCAGTTCTTC
CATSRDRMSNEQFF
>TRBJ2-7|TRBV7-9|-|-
TGTGCCAGCAGCTTAGGGTGGGGGGACGAGCAGTACTTC
CASSLGWGDEQYF
>TRBJ1-1|TRBV6-5|-|once
TGTGCCAGCACTAAAAGGGGAACTGAAGCTTTCTTT
CASTKRGTEAFF
>TRBJ1-1|TRBV29-1|TRBD1|few
TGCAGCGCGGGACAGGGCACGGGCAACACTGAAGCTTTCTTT
CSAGQGTGNTEAFF
>TRBJ2-3|TRBV21-1|-|-
TGTGCCAGCAGCAAAGCCAGGGGGCGGGAAGATACGCAGTATTTT
CASSKARGREDTQYF
>TRBJ2-5|TRBV10-1|-|-
TGCGCCAGCAGTGAAGGAGCAGCGTATGAACAAGAGACCCAGTACTTC
CASSEGAAYEQETQYF
>TRBJ2-3|TRBV6-1|-|-
TGTGCCAGCAGTGAAATCGGAATTTCGGGTACGCAGTATTTT
CASSEIGISGTQYF
>TRBJ1-4|TRBV5-1|TRBD1|-
TGCGCCAGCAGCTGGACCGGGACAGACGAAAAACTGTTTTTT
CASSWTGTDEKLFF
>TRBJ1-2|TRBV7-9|-|-
TGTGCCAGCAGCACCACATATGGCTACACCTTC
CASSTTYGYTF
>TRBJ2-1|TRBV21-1|-|-
TGTGCCAGCAGCGTTCTTCAAGTGGGGACTAGCGGACCAAGCTCCTACAATGAGCAGTTCTTC
CASSVLQVGTSGPSSYNEQFF
>TRBJ2-5|TRBV3-1/TRBV3-2|-|-
TGTGCCAGCAGCGCACGGGGACAAGAGACCCAGTACTTC
CASSARGQETQYF
>TRBJ2-7|TRBV19|TRBD1|-
TGTGCCAGTAGTACCAGGACTAACCGGGGACAGGGCGGCGAGCAGTACTTC
CASSTRTNRGQGGEQYF